This T cell receptor beta chain was found in a study of T cell changes during pregnancy in multiple sclerosis. The table came from immunoSEQ multiplex PCR; TCRdb's copy has only in-frame clones and leaves some out. Of 85,000 to 130,000 clones listed, almost 95% are singletons. Germline trimming cut 4 bases from V and 4 bases from J; bases unmatched to any gene: 9. Germline V gene lookup returns CDR1 GTSNPN and CDR2 SVGIG (reference sequence). This CDR3 spans 15 amino acids. The sequences come from peripheral blood, collected before pregnancy. This chain uses TRBV30 with TRBJ1-1; 10 positions agree with TRBD1. The TCR sequence derives from a female donor with multiple sclerosis, enrolled in a pregnancy study. The CDR3 coding sequence is TGTGCCTGGACGGGACAGGGGTTCAGGAGCACTGAAGCTTTCTTT. It is translated as CAWTGQGFRSTEAFF. Using reference TRBV30 and TRBJ1-1 for the parts outside the CDR3, the full variable domain is SQTIHQWPATLVQPVGSPLSLECTVEGTSNPNLYWYRQAAGRGLQLLFYSVGIGQISSEVPQNLSASRPQDRQFILSSKKLLLSDSGFYLCAWTGQGFRSTEAFFGQGTRLTVV.